The entry below describes one TCR beta chain. The antigen remains undetermined. This sample was included in a study of shared clonotypes between healthy human individuals. Study details: Donors had three CD4 naive, three CD4 memory, two CD8 naive and one CD8 memory plate apiece. Study conclusions and caveats: In four donors, about 5% of naive CD4 clonotypes appeared in common.

CD4+ cells yielded CD45RA+ naive and CD45RA-negative memory subsets. From germline, CDR1 is SGDLS and CDR2 YYNGEE. The CDR3 spans 17 residues. V shed 4 bases, J shed 5 bases, and the junction held 9 bases outside the gene matches. Assay: immunoSEQ multiplex PCR; the TCRdb copy retains only in-frame clones and omits some. The sample has hundreds of thousands of clones, over 65% seen once. The gene calls are TRBV9 and TRBJ2-5; 15 bases match TRBD2. This clonotype was obtained from a woman in her 30s in good health. Source material: memory CD4+ T cells sorted from blood. Subset: CD45RA-negative fraction. DNA for the CDR3: TGTGCCAGCAGCCCTCAGGGACTAGCGGGAGGTGGGGAGACCCAGTACTTC. Encoded protein: CASSPQGLAGGGETQYF. The full variable domain, rest sourced from reference TRBV9 and TRBJ2-5, is DSGVTQTPKHLITATGQRVTLRCSPRSGDLSVYWYQQSLDQGLQFLIQYYNGEERAKGNILERFSAQQFPDLHSELNLSSLELGDSALYFCASSPQGLAGGGETQYFGPGTRLLVL.